This TCR beta chain originates from a study of post-analysis software for immune sequencing data. Looking at the study overall: Several disease courses (relapsing-remitting, secondary progressive and progressive-relapsing) of multiple sclerosis were included. Regarding the study as a whole: For normalized Chao1 diversity, multiple sclerosis patients scored significantly lower than controls did. There were five or six TRBV segments more frequent in patients than controls, and TRBV5-6, TRBV5-1 and TRBV20-1 were among them.

About this clonotype itself: Its antigen is unidentified.

Included in the TCR beta cDNA libraries were unique molecular identifiers. Researchers reported 400,000 to 550,000 cDNA molecules coming from around 1 to 9.1 million T cells. Each CDR3 protein gets one entry after TCRdb re-called the PCR reads with MiXCR. The sample has 750,000 to 950,000 distinct CDR3 sequences, about 53% seen once; the top ten hold under 6%. The CDR3 is 15 residues long. The rearrangement links TRBV21-1 to TRBJ2-5; the D segment call TRBD2 is taken from the table without a DNA check. TRBV21-1 is listed as a pseudogene. The TCR originated in a girl aged 5-17 years with multiple sclerosis. The sequenced material came from blood. CDR3: CASSKWQADQETQYF. As DNA, the CDR3 is TGTGCCAGCAGCAAATGGCAAGCGGACCAAGAGACCCAGTACTTC.